This passage covers 30 T cell receptor beta chains from one sample sequenced in a study of T cells in women clearing cervical HPV infection. Profiled with immunoSEQ multiplex PCR; TCRdb holds only in-frame clones, not every one. This table holds about 14,000 clones. Sequencing input: blood buffy coat. These TCRs come from a woman aged 18 to 75 with a cervical HPV16 infection that either progressed to CIN3+ or cleared (not recorded which).

According to its frequency, this clone is medium-sized. The read is 3 residues too short to cover the CDR3 end, so that end is filled in from the germline J gene. This chain joins TRBV18 and TRBJ1-5, with a weak D call TRBD1 (5 bases). The CDR3 sequence is 13 residues long. Germline V lookup: CDR1 KGHSH, CDR2 LQKENI. Trimming shortened V by 6 bases and J by 5 bases, and 11 bases separated the two germline ends. This chain's CDR3 is CASSQEGDQPQHF. The DNA read from the CDR3 is TGTGCCAGCTCTCAAGAAGGGGATCAGCCC.

As to this clone: The read gets to within 3 residues of the CDR3 end, and the germline J gene fills in the rest. The chain couples TRBV5-1 to TRBJ1-2, with D tentatively TRBD1 (6 bases). Per the germline V gene, CDR1 is SGHRS and CDR2 is YFSETQ. The CDR3 contains 14 residues. The covered CDR3 bases are TGCGCCAGCAGCTTGGCCACTGCAGGGGAAGGC. It translates to CASSLATAGEG. The whole CDR3 protein is CASSLATAGEGYTF. Variable domain in full (rest from reference TRBV5-1 and TRBJ1-2): KAGVTQTPRYLIKTRGQQVTLSCSPISGHRSVSWYQQTPGQGLQFLFEYFSETQRNKGNFPGRFSGRQFSNSRSEMNVSTLELGDSALYLCASSLATAGEGYTFGSGTRLTVV.

Note on this clone: The observed sequence ends 3 residues before the CDR3 terminus, with the missing tail filled in from the germline J gene. This rearrangement joins TRBV24-1 to TRBJ2-7; D is perhaps TRBD1 (6 bases). The CDR3 length is 13 residues. Trimming shortened V by 4 bases and J by 2 bases, and 8 bases separated the two germline ends. Germline V gene sequence: CDR1 KGHDR, CDR2 SFDVKD. The sequenced part of the CDR3 DNA is TGTGCCACCAGTGAAAGGACAGCCTACGAG. Protein: CATSERTAYE. The whole CDR3 protein reads CATSERTAYEQYF.

Concerning this clone itself: Read sequence stops 3 residues before the CDR3 end, and the germline J gene provides the missing end. The chain couples TRBV7-2 to TRBJ1-2, with D unclear. The CDR3 has 14 amino acids. Germline CDR1 is SGHTA and CDR2 is FQGNSA. The part of the CDR3 DNA that was read is TGTGCCAGCAGCTTAAGGCGGGGTGAGCCCGAC. It yields the protein CASSLRRGEPD. The CDR3 in full is CASSLRRGEPDYTF. Variable domain in full (rest from reference TRBV7-2 and TRBJ1-2): GAGVSQSPSNKVTEKGKDVELRCDPISGHTALYWYRQSLGQGLEFLIYFQGNSAPDKSGLPSDRFSAERTGGSVSTLTIQRTQQEDSAVYLCASSLRRGEPDYTFGSGTRLTVV.

Remarks on this clone: With the read ending 3 residues before the CDR3 end, the germline J gene is used to fill in that end. The rearrangement links TRBV9 to TRBJ2-3; TRBD1 matches at 9 bases. This CDR3 comprises 15 residues. CDR1 is SGDLS and CDR2 is YYNGEE in the germline V gene. The V segment lost 3 bases and the J segment 2 bases; nucleotides outside the gene matches: 4. CDR3 sequence reads: CASSAQGADTDTQYF. The sequenced CDR3 bases are TGTGCCAGCAGCGCACAGGGGGCAGACACAGATACG. Together with reference TRBV9 and TRBJ2-3, the CDR3 gives the full variable domain: DSGVTQTPKHLITATGQRVTLRCSPRSGDLSVYWYQQSLDQGLQFLIQYYNGEERAKGNILERFSAQQFPDLHSELNLSSLELGDSALYFCASSAQGADTDTQYFGPGTRLTVL.

In regard to this clone: The read is 3 residues too short to cover the CDR3 end, so that end is filled in from the germline J gene. V gene TRBV2 combines with J gene TRBJ2-7; no clear D. This CDR3 is built from 13 residues. The V gene's germline CDR1 is SNHLY and CDR2 FYNNEI. V gave up 4 bases and J gave up 2 bases, with 9 bases separating them. CDR3 bases read: TGTGCCAGCAGTGCACAGTCCGCCTACGAG. Translating gives CASSAQSAYE. The full CDR3 reads CASSAQSAYEQYF.

As regards this clone: The read terminates 3 residues ahead of where the CDR3 ends, so the germline J gene completes it. J is TRBJ1-1 and V is TRBV11-2, with D perhaps matching TRBD1 (6 bases). Per the germline V gene, CDR1 is SGHAT and CDR2 is FQNNGV. The CDR3 is 14 amino acids. Trimming stripped 5 bases from V and 4 bases from J, with 14 bases between. The CDR3 sequence is CASSLRGGSTEAFF. Partial CDR3 DNA: TGTGCCAGCAGCCTAAGGGGGGGGTCCACTGAA.

The DNA read from the CDR3 is TGTGCCAGCGGGGCCATTCTCGGGCCC. The encoded protein is CASGAILGP. The CDR3 in full is CASGAILGPQHF. This rearrangement joins TRBV2 to TRBJ1-5; D may be TRBD1 (5 bases). The read comes to an end 3 residues before the CDR3 does, leaving the germline J gene to fill in the end. The V gene lost 8 bases and the J gene lost 9 bases, with 14 bases spanning the gap. Germline V gene sequence: CDR1 SNHLY, CDR2 FYNNEI. The CDR3 loop spans 12 amino acids.

Turning to this clone: Coverage ceases 3 residues before the CDR3 finishes, and the germline J gene fills in the end. The chain carries TRBV20-1 and TRBJ2-7; 12 bases align to TRBD1. The germline V gene encodes CDR1 DFQATT and CDR2 SNEGSKA (reference sequence). Germline trimming cut 5 bases from V and 5 bases from J; bases unmatched to any gene: 19. The CDR3 totals 18 residues. Incomplete CDR3 DNA: TGCAGTGCTTACGTACCGGGACAGGGGGCGGCGAATCTTAACGAG. Protein sequence: CSAYVPGQGAANLNE. The CDR3 in its entirety is CSAYVPGQGAANLNEQYF.

A word on this clone: The CDR3 end falls 3 residues outside the read, so it is completed with the germline J gene. This chain links TRBV11-3 with TRBJ2-7; possibly TRBD1 for D (5 bases). Trimming took 1 base from V and 3 from J, leaving 10 bases between them. The CDR3 covers 14 residues. The germline V gene has CDR1 SGHNT and CDR2 YENEEA. The CDR3 reads CASSLVLQGYEQYF. The CDR3 bases that were read are TGTGCCAGCAGCTTAGTCTTGCAGGGCTACGAG.

As for this clone: The sequence runs out 3 residues before the end of the CDR3; the remainder is reconstructed from the germline J gene. The V call is TRBV20-1, the J call TRBJ1-1; possible D gene TRBD1, 6 bases. The CDR3 is 13 amino acids. CDR1 and CDR2 (germline): DFQATT, SNEGSKA (reference sequence). Trimming stripped 6 bases from V and 0 bases from J, with 11 bases between. CDR3 loop: CSAPGHLNTEAFF. The covered CDR3 bases are TGCAGTGCCCCGGGACACCTGAACACTGAA.

Its frequency marks this clone as medium-sized. The read gets to within 3 residues of the CDR3 end, and the germline J gene fills in the rest. V and J are TRBV29-1 and TRBJ2-2, with D possibly being TRBD2 (5 bases). The germline gives CDR1 SQVTM, CDR2 ANQGSEA. Trimming took 4 bases from V and 6 from J, leaving 12 bases between them. The CDR3 has 13 amino acids. The CDR3 is CSVGADSAGELFF. The CDR3 DNA, read in part, is TGCAGCGTTGGGGCGGACTCCGCCGGGGAG.

In regard to this clone: The CDR3 goes on 3 residues after the read ends, and that part is filled in from the germline J gene. The chain carries TRBV14 and TRBJ1-6; a possible D gene is TRBD1 (6 bases). Germline loops: CDR1 SGHDN, CDR2 FVKESK. Trimming took 1 base from V and 7 from J, leaving 11 bases between them. The CDR3 length is 15 residues. This CDR3 reads CASSQVGRGNSPLHF. The DNA read from the CDR3 is TGTGCCAGCAGCCAAGTAGGCAGGGGCAATTCACCC.

A remark on this clone: The read gets to within 3 residues of the CDR3 end, and the germline J gene fills in the rest. The chain links TRBV30 to TRBJ1-5, with TRBD1 as a possible D gene (6 bases). CDR1 is GTSNPN and CDR2 is SVGIG in the germline V gene (reference sequence). The CDR3 length is 15 residues. V was shortened by 0 bases and J by 4 bases, with 13 bases between the two germline ends. CDR3 protein: CAWSVGGQGNQPQHF. The covered CDR3 bases are TGTGCCTGGAGTGTCGGGGGGCAAGGGAATCAGCCC.

A note on this clone: The read ends 3 residues shy of where the CDR3 ends; the end is completed using the germline J gene. This chain joins TRBV5-1 and TRBJ2-5, with D possibly TRBD1 on 6 matching bases. V dropped 0 bases and J dropped 5 bases, with 14 bases sitting between them. This CDR3 is built from 15 residues. Germline-derived CDR1 and CDR2 are SGHRS and YFSETQ. The part of the CDR3 DNA that was read is TGCGCCAGCAGCTTGGTGATGACAGGCTCCGAGACC. It specifies CASSLVMTGSET. The entire CDR3 reads CASSLVMTGSETQYF. The full variable domain, rest sourced from reference TRBV5-1 and TRBJ2-5, is KAGVTQTPRYLIKTRGQQVTLSCSPISGHRSVSWYQQTPGQGLQFLFEYFSETQRNKGNFPGRFSGRQFSNSRSEMNVSTLELGDSALYLCASSLVMTGSETQYFGPGTRLLVL.

A remark on this clone: The CDR3 end is not reached by the read, which stops 3 residues before it; the germline J gene fills it in. J is TRBJ1-2 and V is TRBV7-9; unclear D gene. CDR1 SEHNR and CDR2 FQNEAQ come from the germline V gene (reference sequence). The length of the CDR3 is 13 residues. CDR3: CASSPHGLGDYTF. The CDR3 DNA, read in part, is TGTGCCAGCAGCCCACATGGCCTTGGTGAC. The full variable domain, with the rest looked up from reference TRBV7-9 and TRBJ1-2, is DTGVSQNPRHKITKRGQNVTFRCDPISEHNRLYWYRQTLGQGPEFLTYFQNEAQLEKSRLLSDRFSAERPKGSFSTLEIQRTEQGDSAMYLCASSPHGLGDYTFGSGTRLTVV.

The CDR3: CASSKGLAAYNEQFF. The DNA read from the CDR3 is TGTGCCAGCAGCAAGGGACTAGCGGCCTACAATGAG. This rearrangement joins TRBV7-3 to TRBJ2-1; the match to TRBD2 covers 11 bases. The read ends 3 residues early relative to the CDR3; the germline J gene fills the gap. The CDR3 runs to 15 residues. The V and J ends lost 5 bases and 2 bases, in that order; junction bases with no gene match: 2. Germline loops: CDR1 SGHTA, CDR2 FQGTGA.

To note about this clone: The CDR3 end is not reached by the read, which stops 3 residues before it; the germline J gene fills it in. The rearrangement links TRBV5-6 to TRBJ2-7; 8 bases agree with TRBD1. This CDR3 is built from 13 residues. Germline-derived CDR1 and CDR2 are SGHDT and YYEEEE. V trimming: 3 bases; J trimming: 5 bases; junction bases outside the gene matches: 4. Here the CDR3 reads CASSSDRDHEQYF. The sequenced part of the CDR3 DNA is TGTGCCAGCAGCTCGGACAGGGACCACGAG. The full variable domain, rest sourced from reference TRBV5-6 and TRBJ2-7, is DAGVTQSPTHLIKTRGQQVTLRCSPKSGHDTVSWYQQALGQGPQFIFQYYEEEERQRGNFPDRFSGHQFPNYSSELNVNALLLGDSALYLCASSSDRDHEQYFGPGTRLTVT.

Comment on this clone: The read terminates 3 residues before the CDR3 end, so the remaining end is supplied by the germline J gene. This chain connects TRBV2 to TRBJ1-4, with 7 positions matching TRBD1. CDR3 length equals 14 residues. J lost 2 bases, V lost 10 bases, and 7 bases had no gene match. From germline, CDR1 is SNHLY and CDR2 FYNNEI. The CDR3 protein is CATIPGQTNEKLFF. Incomplete CDR3 DNA: TGTGCCACCATTCCGGGACAGACTAATGAAAAA. The full variable domain, in which reference TRBV2 and TRBJ1-4 provide the parts outside the CDR3, is EPEVTQTPSHQVTQMGQEVILRCVPISNHLYFYWYRQILGQKVEFLVSFYNNEISEKSEIFDDQFSVERPDGSNFTLKIRSTKLEDSAMYFCATIPGQTNEKLFFGSGTQLSVL.

With regard to this clone: Read data end 3 residues before the CDR3 end; the end is taken from the germline J gene. The gene calls are TRBV19 and TRBJ1-5; tentatively, D is TRBD1 (5 bases). Germline CDR1 is LNHDA and CDR2 is SQIVND (reference sequence). This CDR3 has 14 amino acids. With 3 bases removed from V and 5 bases from J, the gap between germline ends came to 11 bases. CDR3 DNA, as far as it was read: TGTGCCAGTAGTATCGGGGGATGGGATCAGCCC. This sequence encodes CASSIGGWDQP. The complete CDR3 protein is CASSIGGWDQPQHF.

As concerns this clone: The read stops 3 residues short of the end of the CDR3; the missing end is completed from the germline J gene. The rearrangement joins TRBV4-1 to TRBJ1-6; the match to TRBD1 covers 9 bases. CDR3 length: 15 residues. The germline gives CDR1 MGHRA, CDR2 YSYEKL. J was trimmed by 10 bases and V by 1 base; bases with no gene match: 5. The CDR3 bases that were read are TGCGCCAGCAGCCAAGTAGGGACAGGGATGTCACCC. This gives the protein CASSQVGTGMSP. The full CDR3 protein reads CASSQVGTGMSPLHF.

CDR3 bases read: TGCGCCAGCAGCCTAGGACAGAATCAGCCC. Residues: CASSLGQNQP. In full, the CDR3 reads CASSLGQNQPQHF. The J gene is TRBJ1-5, the V gene TRBV5-1; D possibly corresponds to TRBD1 (6 bases). The CDR3 end falls 3 residues outside the read, so it is completed with the germline J gene. With 4 bases removed from V and 4 bases from J, the gap between germline ends came to 9 bases. The length of the CDR3 is 13 residues. Germline CDR1 and CDR2: SGHRS and YFSETQ.

Notes on this clone: The read ends 3 residues shy of where the CDR3 ends; the end is completed using the germline J gene. V is TRBV20-1 and J is TRBJ2-2; D might be TRBD1 (5 bases). The CDR3 has 13 residues. Germline CDR1 reads DFQATT; CDR2 reads SNEGSKA (reference sequence). CDR3 region: CSASPAGNSPLFF. Partial CDR3 DNA: TGCAGTGCTAGTCCGGCAGGGAATTCACCG.

Its frequency marks this clone as medium-sized. The read halts 3 residues ahead of the CDR3 end, with the missing end drawn from the germline J gene. V is TRBV7-3 and J is TRBJ1-4; weak D call: TRBD1 (5 bases). The germline V and J ends were trimmed by 5 bases and 2 bases, with 12 bases remaining between them. The CDR3 loop spans 15 amino acids. The germline V gene encodes CDR1 SGHTA and CDR2 FQGTGA. The CDR3 spells CASSLWKGTNEKLFF. The part of the CDR3 DNA that was read is TGTGCCAGCAGCCTCTGGAAGGGGACTAATGAAAAA.

Of note for this clone: The CDR3 goes on 3 residues after the read ends, and that part is filled in from the germline J gene. The chain has TRBV5-6 and TRBJ2-7; D might be TRBD1 (5 bases). Trimming pared 0 bases from V and 6 bases from J, leaving 13 bases between. In germline, CDR1 is SGHDT, CDR2 YYEEEE. The CDR3 covers 14 residues. This CDR3 reads CASSLGTILAEQYF. The part of the CDR3 DNA that was read is TGTGCCAGCAGCTTGGGGACAATTTTGGCCGAG.

Remarks on this clone: The CDR3 end is not reached by the read, which stops 3 residues before it; the germline J gene fills it in. The J gene is TRBJ2-3, the V gene TRBV7-3; 11 nucleotides match TRBD2. The trim removed 2 bases at V and 4 bases at J, leaving 8 bases unmatched. This CDR3 is 17 amino acids long. The germline V gene encodes CDR1 SGHTA and CDR2 FQGTGA. CDR3 in amino acids: CASSLGVLAGGSDTQYF. CDR3 bases read: TGTGCCAGCAGCTTAGGGGTTCTAGCGGGGGGATCAGATACG. The complete variable domain, with remaining parts taken from reference TRBV7-3 and TRBJ2-3, reads GAGVSQTPSNKVTEKGKYVELRCDPISGHTALYWYRQSLGQGPEFLIYFQGTGAADDSGLPNDRFFAVRPEGSVSTLKIQRTERGDSAVYLCASSLGVLAGGSDTQYFGPGTRLTVL.

Comment on this clone: The CDR3 is cut off 3 residues early in the read; its end comes from the germline J gene. V usage is TRBV2 and J usage is TRBJ1-6, with D possibly TRBD1 on 6 matching bases. The CDR3 is 13 amino acids. Germline CDR1 is SNHLY and CDR2 is FYNNEI. Trimming shortened V by 9 bases and J by 8 bases, and 14 bases separated the two germline ends. CDR3 in amino acids: CASGGGRDSPLHF. The sequenced part of the CDR3 DNA is TGTGCCAGTGGGGGGGGGCGCGATTCACCC.

As regards this clone: The junction does not match germline at one end; this may be a read error. The same CDR3 can be traced to other DNA sequences in this sample. CDR3 sequence reads: CASSSGQGTNTIYF. CDR3 DNA (partial): TGTGCCAGCAGCTCCGGACAGGGGACAAACACA. V usage is TRBV7-3 and J usage is TRBJ1-3; 9 bases agree with TRBD1. With the read ending 3 residues before the CDR3 end, the germline J gene is used to fill in that end. Germline V gives CDR1 SGHTA, CDR2 FQGTGA. This CDR3 has 14 amino acids.

Note on this clone: The observed sequence ends 3 residues before the CDR3 terminus, with the missing tail filled in from the germline J gene. J is TRBJ2-1 and V is TRBV20-1; no firm D call. In germline, CDR1 is DFQATT, CDR2 SNEGSKA (reference sequence). The CDR3 is 11 amino acids. Trimming left V 4 bases short and J 5 bases short, with 6 bases between. The sequenced part of the CDR3 DNA is TGCAGTGCTACTAAAAACAATGAG. Amino acids: CSATKNNE. The complete CDR3 reads CSATKNNEQFF.

Turning to this clone: The sequence runs out 3 residues before the end of the CDR3; the remainder is reconstructed from the germline J gene. The chain recombines TRBV2 with TRBJ2-3; 7 positions match TRBD1. The CDR3 covers 13 residues. In germline, CDR1 is SNHLY, CDR2 FYNNEI. Losses at the gene ends were 4 bases for V and 8 bases for J; bases not matched to a gene: 6. The sequenced CDR3 bases are TGTGCCAGCAGTGTAGGGACAGCTGCTACG. It encodes CASSVGTAAT. The complete CDR3 sequence is CASSVGTAATQYF.